Presented here are 6 T cell receptor beta chains from one specimen sequenced in a study of radiation and T cells in renal cell carcinoma (dated by TCRdb to 2020 to 2022). Library preparation employed the immunoSEQ multiplex PCR assay. The clones in this table, taken by TCRdb from immuneACCESS, are in-frame only. Not every clone is retained; where verified, under half of the shortfall comes from an unresolved V gene, and the cause of the rest is unknown. Here the sample has around 29,000 clones; more than 65% occur a single time. The top ten clones comprise roughly 30% of the sample. What the time point label conveys for this sample: blood 4 weeks post-SBRT, at nephrectomy. Interpreted using the paper, the treatment or condition label stands for: 15 Gy SBRT to primary tumor, nephrectomy 4 weeks later. Sequences were derived from blood, sampled from a patient whose treatment included radiotherapy and nephrectomy. All receptors come from a man aged 55 to 70 with renal cell carcinoma.

As DNA, the CDR3 is TGTGCCAGCAGGCCTAGCGGCCCCTACGAGCAGTACTTC. This encodes CASRPSGPYEQYF. The V call is TRBV6-4, the J call TRBJ2-7; 7 nucleotides agree with TRBD2. The CDR3 length is 13 residues. In germline, CDR1 is MRHNA, CDR2 SNTAGT. V dropped 6 bases and J dropped 2; count of bases not matched to a gene: 4.

The chain carries TRBV5-5 and TRBJ2-6; TRBD1 agrees at 7 bases. This CDR3 is 16 amino acids long. V was clipped by 4 bases and J by 0 bases; unmatched bases: 4. Germline assignment: CDR1 SGHKS and CDR2 YYEKEE (reference sequence). In DNA, the CDR3 is TGTGCCAGCAGCCCCCGGGACAGCTCTGGGGCCAACGTCCTGACTTTC. This encodes CASSPRDSSGANVLTF.

This clone was seen more than once but under ten times. Other nucleotide sequences in the sample specify the same CDR3. The CDR3 sequence is CASGIHQPQHF. The DNA for the CDR3 is TGTGCTAGTGGTATCCATCAGCCCCAGCATTTT. The chain recombines TRBV12-5 with TRBJ1-5; D is unclear. With 5 bases removed from V and 5 bases from J, the gap between germline ends came to 4 bases. Germline V gene data show CDR1 as LGHNT and CDR2 as FRNRAP. The CDR3 consists of 11 residues.

V and J are TRBV5-1 and TRBJ2-7, with no clear D. Trimming left V 0 bases short and J 5 bases short, with 18 bases between. Germline values: CDR1 SGHRS, CDR2 YFSETQ. The CDR3 consists of 16 residues. The CDR3 loop is CASSLEPARQIHEQYF. DNA of the CDR3: TGCGCCAGCAGCTTGGAACCAGCCCGACAAATCCACGAGCAGTACTTC.

V is TRBV15 and J is TRBJ1-1; D call uncertain. Germline V lookup: CDR1 LNHNV, CDR2 YYDKDF (reference sequence). V lost 1 base, J lost 0 bases, and 6 bases lay in between. The CDR3 consists of 14 residues. CDR3: CATSRVGVNTEAFF. As DNA, the CDR3 is TGTGCCACCAGCAGAGTGGGAGTGAACACTGAAGCTTTCTTT.

The chain joins TRBV7-2 to TRBJ2-1, with 11 bases identical to TRBD2. Germline CDR1 SGHTA, CDR2 FQGNSA. J gave up 4 bases and V 5 bases, and 7 bases lay outside the gene matches. The CDR3 is 16 amino acids. The CDR3 protein is CASSPLAGGLYNEQFF. The CDR3 DNA reads TGTGCCAGCAGCCCGCTAGCGGGAGGACTATACAATGAGCAGTTCTTC.